This T cell receptor beta chain was sequenced in a study of regulatory T cells in long-lasting Graves disease. This clonotype was detected ten times or more. Arm-PCR of CDR3 regions and iRepertoire HTBI primers were the basis on which TCR beta libraries were built. TCRdb analysed the multiplex PCR reads with MiXCR anew, one entry per CDR3 protein. The sample holds 300,000 to 500,000 distinct CDR3 sequences, under 25% seen once. CDR3 length: 13 residues. V lost 5 bases to trimming and J lost 1 base, with 8 bases between them. Germline V gene lookup returns CDR1 MNHEY and CDR2 SMNVEV (reference sequence). Regarding time point: persistent/refractory GD, antithyroid drugs over 5 years with positive TRAb. RNA from PBMCs was the source of the TCR library.

V and J are TRBV27 and TRBJ1-1; unclear D gene. This material consisted of peripheral blood mononuclear cells (PBMCs), taken when the disease was refractory, from a patient treated with antithyroid drugs. The sequence came from a female donor with Graves disease. The DNA of the CDR3 is TGTGCCAGCAGTCTCTGGCAGAACACTGAAGCTTTCTTT. Its translation is CASSLWQNTEAFF.